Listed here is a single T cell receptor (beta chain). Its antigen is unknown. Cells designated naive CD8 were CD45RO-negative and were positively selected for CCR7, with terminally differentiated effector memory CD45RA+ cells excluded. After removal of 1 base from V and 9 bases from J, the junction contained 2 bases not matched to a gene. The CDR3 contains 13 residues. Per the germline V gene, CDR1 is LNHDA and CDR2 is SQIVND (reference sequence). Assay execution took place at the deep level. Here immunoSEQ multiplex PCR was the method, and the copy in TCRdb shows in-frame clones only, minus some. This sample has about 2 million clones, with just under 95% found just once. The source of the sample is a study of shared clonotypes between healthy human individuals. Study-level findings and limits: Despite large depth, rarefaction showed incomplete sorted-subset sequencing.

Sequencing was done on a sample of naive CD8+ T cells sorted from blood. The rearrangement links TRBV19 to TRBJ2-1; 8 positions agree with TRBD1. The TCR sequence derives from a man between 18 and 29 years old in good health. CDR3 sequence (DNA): TGTGCCAGTAGTATAGGACAGGGGTCTGAGCAGTTCTTC. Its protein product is CASSIGQGSEQFF.